This T cell receptor beta chain stems from a study of T cell responses to AZD1222 COVID-19 vaccine. This CDR3 spans 12 amino acids. The germline CDR1 and CDR2 sequences are KGHSH and LQKENI. Trimming left V 6 bases short and J 5 bases short, with 10 bases between. Some clones are missing from TCRdb's copy, which holds only in-frame ones; the method was immunoSEQ multiplex PCR. The table lists some 150,000 clones, over 85% of them singletons. The gene calls are TRBV18 and TRBJ2-5, with D possibly being TRBD1 (5 bases). The clonotype comes from an adult who received the AZD1222 COVID-19 vaccine. The material was peripheral blood, obtained 28 days after the second AZD1222 dose. The CDR3 bases are TGTGCCAGCTCCCAGGGCCGGGAGACCCAGTACTTC. Translating it yields CASSQGRETQYF.